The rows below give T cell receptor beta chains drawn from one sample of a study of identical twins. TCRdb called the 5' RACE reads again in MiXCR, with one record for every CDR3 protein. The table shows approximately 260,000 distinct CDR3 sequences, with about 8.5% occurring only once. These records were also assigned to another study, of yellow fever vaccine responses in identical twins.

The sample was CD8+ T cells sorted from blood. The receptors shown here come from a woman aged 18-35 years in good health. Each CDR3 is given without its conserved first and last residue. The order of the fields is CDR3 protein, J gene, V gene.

CDR3 protein: ASSLVLGGYEQY; J gene: TRBJ2-7; V gene: TRBV7-2
CDR3 protein: ASSQEVKRETQY; J gene: TRBJ2-5; V gene: TRBV3-1
CDR3 protein: ASALQGTYNEQF; J gene: TRBJ2-1; V gene: TRBV27
CDR3 protein: ASSFGGRAGAGELF; J gene: TRBJ2-2; V gene: TRBV28
CDR3 protein: AIHPGTTYNEQF; J gene: TRBJ2-1; V gene: TRBV10-3
CDR3 protein: ASRKGPEWRTQY; J gene: TRBJ2-3; V gene: TRBV7-9
CDR3 protein: SARLTSGSSYEQY; J gene: TRBJ2-7; V gene: TRBV20-1
CDR3 protein: ASSSPARAYEQY; J gene: TRBJ2-7; V gene: TRBV3-1
CDR3 protein: ASSPPPSGAAGELF; J gene: TRBJ2-2; V gene: TRBV12-3/TRBV12-4
CDR3 protein: SASGPSYEQY; J gene: TRBJ2-7; V gene: TRBV20-1
CDR3 protein: ASSTPGEGGQDTQY; J gene: TRBJ2-3; V gene: TRBV9
CDR3 protein: ASSFPGQGILEQY; J gene: TRBJ2-7; V gene: TRBV27
CDR3 protein: ASRGGRNTEAF; J gene: TRBJ1-1; V gene: TRBV12-3/TRBV12-4
CDR3 protein: ATSPRDRYNEQF; J gene: TRBJ2-1; V gene: TRBV15
CDR3 protein: SVDGITDTQY; J gene: TRBJ2-3; V gene: TRBV29-1
CDR3 protein: ASSLAPGLNTEAF; J gene: TRBJ1-1; V gene: TRBV7-9
CDR3 protein: ASSLFGGPGYEQY; J gene: TRBJ2-7; V gene: TRBV7-3
CDR3 protein: AISETGAVSTDTQY; J gene: TRBJ2-3; V gene: TRBV10-3
CDR3 protein: ASSRDSANTGELF; J gene: TRBJ2-2; V gene: TRBV13
CDR3 protein: AWSDFTSREEQF; J gene: TRBJ2-1; V gene: TRBV30